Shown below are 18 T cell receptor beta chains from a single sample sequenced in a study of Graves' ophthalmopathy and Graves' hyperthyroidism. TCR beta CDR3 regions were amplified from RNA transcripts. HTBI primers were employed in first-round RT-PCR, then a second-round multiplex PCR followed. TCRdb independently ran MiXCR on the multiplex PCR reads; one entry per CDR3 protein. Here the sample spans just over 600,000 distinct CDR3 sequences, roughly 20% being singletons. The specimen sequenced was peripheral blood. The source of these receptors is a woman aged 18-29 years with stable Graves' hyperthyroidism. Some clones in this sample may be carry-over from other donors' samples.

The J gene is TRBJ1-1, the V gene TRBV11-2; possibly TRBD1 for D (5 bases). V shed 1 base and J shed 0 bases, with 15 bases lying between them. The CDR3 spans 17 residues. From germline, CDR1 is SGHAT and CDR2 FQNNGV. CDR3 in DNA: TGTGCCAGCAGCTTAGGACGAGGGGAGGCTATGAACACTGAAGCTTTCTTT. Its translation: CASSLGRGEAMNTEAFF.

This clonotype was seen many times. Here the CDR3 reads CSARDGTGGYNQPQHF. CDR3 DNA: TGCAGTGCTAGAGATGGGACAGGGGGGTACAATCAGCCCCAGCATTTT. The chain uses TRBV20-1 and TRBJ1-5; the match to TRBD1 covers 11 bases. With V trimmed by 0 bases and J by 3 bases, 4 bases remained unmatched. CDR3 size: 16 residues. Per germline, CDR1 DFQATT and CDR2 SNEGSKA (reference sequence).

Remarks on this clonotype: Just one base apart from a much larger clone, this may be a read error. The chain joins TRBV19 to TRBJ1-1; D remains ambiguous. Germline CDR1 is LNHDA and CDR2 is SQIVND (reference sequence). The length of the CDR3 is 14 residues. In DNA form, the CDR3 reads TGTGCCAGTACGGCCCGCCGAAGGAACACTGAAGCTTGCTTT. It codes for CASTARRRNTEACF. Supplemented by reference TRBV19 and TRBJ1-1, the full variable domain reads DGGITQSPKYLFRKEGQNVTLSCEQNLNHDAMYWYRQDPGQGLRLIYYSQIVNDFQKGDIAEGYSVSREKKESFPLTVTSAQKNPTAFYLCASTARRRNTEACFGQGTRLTVV.

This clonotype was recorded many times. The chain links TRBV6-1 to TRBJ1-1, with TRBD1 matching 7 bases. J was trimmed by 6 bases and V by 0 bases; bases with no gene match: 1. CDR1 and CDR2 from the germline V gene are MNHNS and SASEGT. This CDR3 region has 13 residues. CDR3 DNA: TGTGCCAGCAGTGAAGCCAGGGGGGCTGAAGCTTTCTTT. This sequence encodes CASSEARGAEAFF.

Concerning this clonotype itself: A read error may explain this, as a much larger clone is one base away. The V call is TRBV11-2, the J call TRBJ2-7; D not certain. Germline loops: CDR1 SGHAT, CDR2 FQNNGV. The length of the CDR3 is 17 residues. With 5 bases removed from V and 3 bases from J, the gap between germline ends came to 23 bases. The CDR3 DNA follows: TGTGCCAGCAGCCCCCCCCTTCGAGGCCAGGTAAACTACGAGCAGTACTTC. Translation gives CASSPPLRGQVNYEQYF.

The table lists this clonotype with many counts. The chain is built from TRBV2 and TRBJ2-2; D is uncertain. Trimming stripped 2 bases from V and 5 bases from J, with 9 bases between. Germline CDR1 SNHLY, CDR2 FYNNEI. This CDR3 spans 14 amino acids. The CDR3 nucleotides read TGTGCCAGCAGTGAATTGGGTGGGACCGGGGAGCTGTTTTTT. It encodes CASSELGGTGELFF.

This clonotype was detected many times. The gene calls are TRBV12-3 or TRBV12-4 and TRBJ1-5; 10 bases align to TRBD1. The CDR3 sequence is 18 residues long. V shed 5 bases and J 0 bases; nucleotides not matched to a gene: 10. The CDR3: CASSPGQGDPNSNQPQHF. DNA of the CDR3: TGTGCCAGCAGTCCCGGACAGGGGGATCCTAATAGCAATCAGCCCCAGCATTTT.

The CDR3 sequence: CASSETGGSSYEQYF. The CDR3 DNA follows: TGTGCCAGCAGTGAGACAGGGGGCAGCTCCTACGAGCAGTACTTC. V and J are TRBV6-1 and TRBJ2-7; 10 nucleotides align to TRBD1. After removal of 3 bases from V and 0 bases from J, the junction contained 2 bases not matched to a gene. The germline gives CDR1 MNHNS, CDR2 SASEGT. The CDR3 extends over 15 amino acids.

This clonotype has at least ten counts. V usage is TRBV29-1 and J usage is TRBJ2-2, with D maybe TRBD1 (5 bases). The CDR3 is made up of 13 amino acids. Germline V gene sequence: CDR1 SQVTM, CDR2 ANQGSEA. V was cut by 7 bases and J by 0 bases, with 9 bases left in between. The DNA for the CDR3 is TGCAGCGCTGACAGCGCGAACACCGGGGAGCTGTTTTTT. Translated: CSADSANTGELFF.

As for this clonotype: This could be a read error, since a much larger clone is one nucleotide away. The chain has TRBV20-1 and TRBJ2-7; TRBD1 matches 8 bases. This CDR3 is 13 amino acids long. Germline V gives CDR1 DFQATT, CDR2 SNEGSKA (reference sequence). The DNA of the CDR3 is TGCACTGCTATTGACAGGGGAGACTACGAGCAGTACTTC. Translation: CTAIDRGDYEQYF.

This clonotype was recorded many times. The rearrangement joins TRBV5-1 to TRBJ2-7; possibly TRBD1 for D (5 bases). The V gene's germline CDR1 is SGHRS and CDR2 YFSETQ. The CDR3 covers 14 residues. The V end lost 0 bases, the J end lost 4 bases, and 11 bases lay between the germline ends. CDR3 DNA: TGCGCCAGCAGCTTGGAGGAAGGGGATTACGAGCAGTACTTC. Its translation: CASSLEEGDYEQYF.

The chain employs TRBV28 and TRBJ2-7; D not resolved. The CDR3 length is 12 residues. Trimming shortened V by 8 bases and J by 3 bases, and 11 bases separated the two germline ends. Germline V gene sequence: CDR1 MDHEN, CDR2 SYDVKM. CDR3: CASGPGNYEQYF. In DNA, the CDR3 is TGTGCCAGCGGGCCGGGCAACTACGAGCAGTACTTC.

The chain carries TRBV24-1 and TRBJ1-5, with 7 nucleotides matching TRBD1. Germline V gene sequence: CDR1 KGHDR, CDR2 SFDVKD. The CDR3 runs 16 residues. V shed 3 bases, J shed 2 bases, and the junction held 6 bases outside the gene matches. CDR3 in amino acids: CATSDTRRGGNQPQHF. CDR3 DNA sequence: TGTGCCACCAGTGATACCCGCAGGGGGGGCAATCAGCCCCAGCATTTT.

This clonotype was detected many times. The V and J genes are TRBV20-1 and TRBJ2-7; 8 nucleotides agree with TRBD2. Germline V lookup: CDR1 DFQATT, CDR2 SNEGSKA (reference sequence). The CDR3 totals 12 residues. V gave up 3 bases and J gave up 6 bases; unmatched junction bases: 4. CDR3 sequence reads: CSARLAGCEQYF. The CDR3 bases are TGCAGTGCTAGGCTAGCGGGCTGCGAGCAGTACTTC.

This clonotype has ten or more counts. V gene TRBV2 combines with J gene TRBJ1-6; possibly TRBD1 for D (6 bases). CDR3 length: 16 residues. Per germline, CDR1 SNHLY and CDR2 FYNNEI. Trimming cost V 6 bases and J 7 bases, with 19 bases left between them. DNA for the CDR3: TGTGCCAGCAGCATGGGGCCGGGACAAGGAAATTCACCCCTCCACTTT. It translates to CASSMGPGQGNSPLHF.

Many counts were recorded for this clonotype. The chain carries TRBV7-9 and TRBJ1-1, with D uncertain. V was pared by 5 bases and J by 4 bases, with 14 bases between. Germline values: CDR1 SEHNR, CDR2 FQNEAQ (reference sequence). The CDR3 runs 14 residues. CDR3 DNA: TGTGCCAGCAGCGAACCGAGGAGGCCCACTGAAGCTTTCTTT. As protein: CASSEPRRPTEAFF.

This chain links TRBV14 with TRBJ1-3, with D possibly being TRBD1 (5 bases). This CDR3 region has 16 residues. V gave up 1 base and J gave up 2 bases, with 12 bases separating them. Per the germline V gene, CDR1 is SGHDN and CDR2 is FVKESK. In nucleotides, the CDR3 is TGTGCCAGCAGCCAAGCACGGGTGGGACCTGGAAACACCATATATTTT. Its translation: CASSQARVGPGNTIYF. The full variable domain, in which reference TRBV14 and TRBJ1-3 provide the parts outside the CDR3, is EAGVTQFPSHSVIEKGQTVTLRCDPISGHDNLYWYRRVMGKEIKFLLHFVKESKQDESGMPNNRFLAERTGGTYSTLKVQPAELEDSGVYFCASSQARVGPGNTIYFGEGSWLTVV.

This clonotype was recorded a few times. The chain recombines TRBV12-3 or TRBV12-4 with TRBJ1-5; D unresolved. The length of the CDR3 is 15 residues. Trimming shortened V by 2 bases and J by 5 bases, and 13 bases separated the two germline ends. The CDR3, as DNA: TGTGCCAGCAGTTTATCGGCGGGAGCTCATCAGCCCCAGCATTTT. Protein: CASSLSAGAHQPQHF.